The 5 T cell receptor beta chains listed next were all sequenced from one sample in a study of T cell responses to AZD1222 COVID-19 vaccine. Repertoires were generated with immunoSEQ multiplex PCR, while TCRdb's copy carries only in-frame clones and drops some. The table has approximately 110,000 clones, about nine tenths seen once. Sequencing used peripheral blood, obtained on day 0 of AZD1222 vaccination. These receptors were obtained from an adult in good health.

The V and J genes are TRBV3-1 (or the pseudogene TRBV3-2) and TRBJ2-6; D ambiguous. The germline V gene has CDR1 LGHDT and CDR2 YNNKEL (reference sequence). V lost 0 bases and J lost 5, with 11 bases in between. The CDR3 covers 16 residues. The CDR3 loop is CASSQELSSWANVLTF. CDR3 sequence (DNA): TGTGCCAGCAGCCAAGAACTCTCCAGCTGGGCCAACGTCCTGACTTTC.

The chain employs TRBV7-3 and TRBJ2-3; a possible D gene is TRBD1 (5 bases). The germline V gene has CDR1 SGHTA and CDR2 FQGTGA. This CDR3 is 15 amino acids long. Trimming removed 1 base at V and 2 bases at J, with 10 bases between. This CDR3 reads CASSLRAGPTDTQYF. As DNA, the CDR3 is TGTGCCAGCAGCTTAAGGGCAGGGCCCACAGATACGCAGTATTTT. Based on the CDR3 plus reference TRBV7-3 and TRBJ2-3, the full variable domain is GAGVSQTPSNKVTEKGKYVELRCDPISGHTALYWYRQSLGQGPEFLIYFQGTGAADDSGLPNDRFFAVRPEGSVSTLKIQRTERGDSAVYLCASSLRAGPTDTQYFGPGTRLTVL.

The rearrangement joins TRBV4-3 to TRBJ2-3; D is perhaps TRBD2 (6 bases). The V and J ends lost 3 bases and 4 bases respectively, with 17 bases between them. The CDR3 runs 16 residues. CDR1 and CDR2 from the germline V gene are LGHNA and YSLEER. As DNA, the CDR3 is TGCGCCAGCAGCCACACAGCTGGGGGGATCGCAGATACGCAGTATTTT. Protein: CASSHTAGGIADTQYF.

This chain connects TRBV14 to TRBJ2-2; D remains unclear. Germline CDR1 SGHDN, CDR2 FVKESK. V was pared by 1 base and J by 0 bases, with 3 bases between. The CDR3 totals 14 residues. In DNA, the CDR3 is TGTGCCAGCAGCCAAGGACCGAACACCGGGGAGCTGTTTTTT. It yields the protein CASSQGPNTGELFF.

The genes are TRBV14 and TRBJ2-7, with D unresolved. Germline CDR1 reads SGHDN; CDR2 reads FVKESK. Trimming pared 1 base from V and 3 bases from J, leaving 4 bases between. The CDR3 runs 12 residues. The CDR3 loop is CASSQVVYEQYF. In nucleotides, the CDR3 is TGTGCCAGCAGCCAAGTAGTCTACGAGCAGTACTTC. Using reference TRBV14 and TRBJ2-7 for the parts outside the CDR3, the full variable domain is EAGVTQFPSHSVIEKGQTVTLRCDPISGHDNLYWYRRVMGKEIKFLLHFVKESKQDESGMPNNRFLAERTGGTYSTLKVQPAELEDSGVYFCASSQVVYEQYFGPGTRLTVT.